The 9 T cell receptor beta chains presented below share a single source sample, sequenced in a study of cytomegalovirus exposure and HLA in healthy donors. PCR primers comprised 60 Vbeta and 13 Jbeta primers. The method was immunoSEQ multiplex PCR; TCRdb's version includes in-frame clones alone and lacks a portion of them. The sample has over 100,000 clones; approximately 58% are singletons. What was sequenced was PBMCs. These receptors were obtained from a woman in her 30s in good health and CMV-seronegative.

The chain combines TRBV30 with TRBJ2-2, with D possibly being TRBD2 (5 bases). V dropped 3 bases and J dropped 7 bases, with 12 bases sitting between them. The germline gives CDR1 GTSNPN, CDR2 SVGIG (reference sequence). The CDR3 loop spans 13 amino acids. In nucleotides, the CDR3 is TGTGCCTGGAGCGGGAATTGGTTCGGGGAGCTGTTTTTT. This sequence encodes CAWSGNWFGELFF.

The gene calls are TRBV4-3 and TRBJ1-1, with D possibly matching TRBD1 (6 bases). V was trimmed by 1 base and J by 2 bases, leaving 11 bases between them. The germline CDR1 and CDR2 sequences are LGHNA and YSLEER. The CDR3 contains 15 residues. The CDR3 here is CASSQAQGLNTEAFF. The CDR3 DNA reads as TGCGCCAGCAGCCAAGCCCAGGGGCTCAACACTGAAGCTTTCTTT.

The CDR3 protein is CASNQRLQNYEQYF. CDR3 bases: TGTGCCAGCAACCAACGTCTGCAGAACTACGAGCAGTACTTC. This chain connects TRBV11-2 to TRBJ2-7; the D is unclear. Germline CDR1 reads SGHAT; CDR2 reads FQNNGV. Trimming shortened V by 7 bases and J by 3 bases, and 16 bases separated the two germline ends. The CDR3 runs 14 residues.

This clone occurred once. The rearrangement links TRBV6-1 to TRBJ1-5; 7 nucleotides match TRBD1. V gave up 7 bases and J gave up 3 bases; unmatched junction bases: 6. This CDR3 has 14 amino acids. Germline values: CDR1 MNHNS, CDR2 SASEGT. The CDR3 nucleotides read TGTGCCAGCATCACACAGGGGTACAATCAGCCCCAGCATTTT. Protein: CASITQGYNQPQHF.

The chain carries TRBV2 and TRBJ2-7; possible D gene TRBD1, 5 bases. CDR1 and CDR2 from the germline V gene are SNHLY and FYNNEI. The V gene lost 4 bases and the J gene lost 0 bases, with 10 bases spanning the gap. This CDR3 is built from 14 residues. The CDR3 loop is CASSGGSYSYEQYF. For the CDR3, the DNA is TGTGCCAGCAGTGGGGGCTCCTACTCCTACGAGCAGTACTTC.

A few counts support this clone. This chain joins TRBV6-4 and TRBJ2-1, with 10 bases aligning to TRBD2. The CDR3 is made up of 15 amino acids. CDR1 MRHNA and CDR2 SNTAGT come from the germline V gene. The junction had 4 bases not matched to a gene; V was cut back by 3 bases and J by 5 bases. CDR3 DNA: TGTGCCAGCAGTGAACTAGCGGGATCTGACAATGAGCAGTTCTTC. This codes for CASSELAGSDNEQFF.

J is TRBJ1-1 and V is TRBV2; possible D gene TRBD1, 6 bases. The CDR3 extends over 14 amino acids. V was clipped by 4 bases and J by 1 base, with 10 bases between them. From germline, CDR1 is SNHLY and CDR2 FYNNEI. The CDR3 here is CASSGDIRNTEAFF. The DNA of the CDR3 is TGTGCCAGCAGTGGGGACATACGGAACACTGAAGCTTTCTTT.

This clone occurred once. The CDR3 nucleotides are TGTGCCAGCAGTTCTAATCGGGCAGGGAACACCATATATTTT. Encoded protein: CASSSNRAGNTIYF. The chain uses TRBV7-2 and TRBJ1-3; D perhaps matches TRBD1 (5 bases). The V end lost 6 bases, the J end lost 7 bases, and 16 bases lay between the germline ends. The length of the CDR3 is 14 residues. Germline V gene data show CDR1 as SGHTA and CDR2 as FQGNSA.

The chain uses TRBV10-3 and TRBJ2-3, with 7 bases fitting TRBD2. V was clipped by 2 bases and J by 4 bases; unmatched bases: 6. Germline V gene lookup returns CDR1 ENHRY and CDR2 SYGVKD. This CDR3 contains 15 residues. The CDR3 reads CAISERGRGADTQYF. The CDR3 DNA reads TGTGCCATCAGTGAGCGCGGGAGAGGGGCAGATACGCAGTATTTT.